This T cell receptor beta chain was obtained from a study of OX40 agonist ivuxolimab in advanced cancers. In germline, CDR1 is MNHNY, CDR2 SVGAGI (reference sequence). V lost 3 bases and J 0 bases, leaving 10 bases between the germline ends. CDR3 length equals 15 residues. Some clones are missing from TCRdb's copy, which holds only in-frame ones; the method was immunoSEQ multiplex PCR. This table holds about 59,000 clones, roughly 90% found once. Sample: CD4+ or CD8+ T cells sorted from blood, taken in a trial of the OX40 agonist ivuxolimab. The chain has TRBV6-6 and TRBJ2-3; D gene ambiguous. The clonotype was recovered from an adult with an advanced solid tumor such as melanoma, head and neck, liver or kidney cancer. CDR3 protein: CASSYRYPSTDTQYF. Here the CDR3 DNA reads TGTGCCAGCAGTTATAGGTATCCAAGCACAGATACGCAGTATTTT.